The T cell receptor beta chain under discussion was sequenced for a study of T cell responses to AZD1222 COVID-19 vaccine. General study results and limits: Baseline seropositives among AZD1222 recipients totaled only 5 to 7. The CD4 TCRs associated with vaccination extended across spike and predominated at 160-218 and 743-854. Donor demographics were predominantly white British with a female majority; clonal diversity may be underestimated. Spike-specific TCRs gained breadth and depth after people received two AZD1222 doses.

A word on this clone: Its cognate antigen is unknown.

Trimming removed 3 bases from V and 0 bases from J, with 9 bases in between. The CDR3 contains 14 residues. CDR1 is SGHNT, CDR2 YYREEE, per germline (reference sequence). Measured with immunoSEQ multiplex PCR; TCRdb has only the in-frame clones, and not every one. The repertoire includes around 50,000 clones, 80% to 90% of them detected once, and 10% to 13% sits in the top ten. This sequence was found in an adult in good health. The V and J genes are TRBV5-4 and TRBJ2-5; D is undetermined. Sequencing used peripheral blood, obtained on day 0 of AZD1222 vaccination. The CDR3 nucleotides read TGTGCCAGCAGCTCCGAACCAAACCAAGAGACCCAGTACTTC. This encodes CASSSEPNQETQYF.